This T cell receptor (beta chain) came from a study of blood T cells in healthy people across ages. About 10 milliliters was the volume of peripheral blood drawn from each donor. PBMCs, at least 7 million per sample, were isolated. A second PCR, run for roughly 6 to 11 cycles, used a sample-barcoded 5' primer plus a J-beta primer mix. TCRdb independently ran MiXCR on the 5' RACE reads; one entry per CDR3 protein. The data hold 1,300,000 or so distinct CDR3 sequences, with roughly 59% observed a single time. The CDR3 contains 16 residues. V lost 3 bases to trimming and J lost 5 bases, with 14 bases between them. Germline V gene sequence: CDR1 MNHEY, CDR2 SVGAGI.

Material for sequencing was blood. The origin of this receptor is a man younger than 30 in good health. The rearrangement uses TRBV6-5 and TRBJ1-6; D is ambiguous. The CDR3 DNA follows: TGTGCCAGCAGTTATGAAGAGGTGGAAAATAATTCACCCCTCCACTTT. This gives the protein CASSYEEVENNSPLHF.